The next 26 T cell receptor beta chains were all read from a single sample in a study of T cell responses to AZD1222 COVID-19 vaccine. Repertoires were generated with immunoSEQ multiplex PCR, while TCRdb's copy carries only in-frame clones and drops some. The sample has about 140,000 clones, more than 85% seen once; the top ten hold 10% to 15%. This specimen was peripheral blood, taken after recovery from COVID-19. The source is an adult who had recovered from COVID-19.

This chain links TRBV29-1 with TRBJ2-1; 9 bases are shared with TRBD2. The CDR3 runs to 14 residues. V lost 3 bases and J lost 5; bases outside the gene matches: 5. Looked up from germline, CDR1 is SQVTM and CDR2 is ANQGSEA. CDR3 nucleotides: TGCAGCGTTGATGGCGGGAGGGCGAACAATGAGCAGTTCTTC. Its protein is CSVDGGRANNEQFF.

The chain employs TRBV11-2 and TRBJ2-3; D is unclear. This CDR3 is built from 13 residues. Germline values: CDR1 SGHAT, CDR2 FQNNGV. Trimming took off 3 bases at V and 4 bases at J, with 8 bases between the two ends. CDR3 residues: CASSFETSDTQYF. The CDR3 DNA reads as TGTGCCAGCAGCTTTGAGACGTCAGATACGCAGTATTTT.

For the CDR3, the DNA is TGTGCCAGCTCACCACGGGACAGGGGATCTATGAACACTGAAGCTTTCTTT. Residues: CASSPRDRGSMNTEAFF. The chain joins TRBV18 to TRBJ1-1; TRBD1 matches 10 bases. This CDR3 region has 17 residues. Germline V CDR1 and CDR2: KGHSH, LQKENI. J lost 0 bases, V lost 1 base, and 5 bases had no gene match.

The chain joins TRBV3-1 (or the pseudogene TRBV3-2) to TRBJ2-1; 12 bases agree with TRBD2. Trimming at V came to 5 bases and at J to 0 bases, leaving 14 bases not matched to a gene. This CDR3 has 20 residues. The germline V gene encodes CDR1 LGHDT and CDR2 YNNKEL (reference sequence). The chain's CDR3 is CASSRGPGLAGSSSYNEQFF. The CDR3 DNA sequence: TGTGCCAGCAGCAGAGGTCCGGGACTAGCGGGCTCGAGCTCCTACAATGAGCAGTTCTTC.

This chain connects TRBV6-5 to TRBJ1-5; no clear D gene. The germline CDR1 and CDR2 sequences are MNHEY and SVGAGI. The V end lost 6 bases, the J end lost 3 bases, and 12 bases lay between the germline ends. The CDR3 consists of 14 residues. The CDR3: CASSPTRTNQPQHF. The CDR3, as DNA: TGTGCCAGCAGCCCGACAAGAACCAATCAGCCCCAGCATTTT.

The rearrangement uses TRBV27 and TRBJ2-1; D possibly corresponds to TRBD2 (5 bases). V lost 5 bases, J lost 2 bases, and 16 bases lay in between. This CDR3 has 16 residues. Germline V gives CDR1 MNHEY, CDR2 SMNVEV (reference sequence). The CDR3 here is CASSPRLPSTYNEQFF. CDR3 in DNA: TGTGCCAGCAGTCCCCGACTACCCTCCACCTACAATGAGCAGTTCTTC.

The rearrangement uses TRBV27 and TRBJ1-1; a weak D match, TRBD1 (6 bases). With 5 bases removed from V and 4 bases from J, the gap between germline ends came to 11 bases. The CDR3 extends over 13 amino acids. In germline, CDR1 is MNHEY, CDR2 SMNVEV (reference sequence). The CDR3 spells CASSPQGGTEAFF. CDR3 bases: TGTGCCAGCAGTCCTCAAGGGGGCACTGAAGCTTTCTTT.

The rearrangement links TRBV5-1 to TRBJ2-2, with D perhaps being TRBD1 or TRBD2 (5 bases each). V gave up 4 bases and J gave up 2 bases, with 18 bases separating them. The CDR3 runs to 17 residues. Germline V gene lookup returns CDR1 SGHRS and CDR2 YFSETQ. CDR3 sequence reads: CASSPKTSGPNTGELFF. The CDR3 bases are TGCGCCAGCAGCCCAAAAACGTCGGGACCCAACACCGGGGAGCTGTTTTTT.

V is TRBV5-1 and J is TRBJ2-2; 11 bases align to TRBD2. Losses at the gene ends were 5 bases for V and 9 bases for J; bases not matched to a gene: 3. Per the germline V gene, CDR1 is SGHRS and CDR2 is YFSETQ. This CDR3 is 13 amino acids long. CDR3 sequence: CASSSGRAWELFF. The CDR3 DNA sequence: TGCGCCAGCAGTAGCGGGAGGGCCTGGGAGCTGTTTTTT.

CDR3 in amino acids: CATMGGKQNTEAFF. CDR3 nucleotides: TGTGCCACCATGGGGGGAAAGCAGAACACTGAAGCTTTCTTT. V and J are TRBV24-1 and TRBJ1-1; D is possibly TRBD1 (5 bases). The CDR3 length is 14 residues. Germline V gene data show CDR1 as KGHDR and CDR2 as SFDVKD. V was clipped by 8 bases and J by 1 base, with 13 bases between them.

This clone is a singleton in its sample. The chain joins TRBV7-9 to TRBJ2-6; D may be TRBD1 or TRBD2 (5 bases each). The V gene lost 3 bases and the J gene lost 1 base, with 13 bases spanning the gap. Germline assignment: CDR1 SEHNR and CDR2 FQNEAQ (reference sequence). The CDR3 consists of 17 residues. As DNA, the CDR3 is TGTGCCAGCAGCTTGTGGGGACGGAATTCTGGGGCCAACGTCCTGACTTTC. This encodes CASSLWGRNSGANVLTF.

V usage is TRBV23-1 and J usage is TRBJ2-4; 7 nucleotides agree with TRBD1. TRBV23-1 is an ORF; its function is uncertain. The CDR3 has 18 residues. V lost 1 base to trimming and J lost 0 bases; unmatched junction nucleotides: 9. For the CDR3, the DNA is TGCGCCAGCAGTCAATTCGGGCAGGGGGTCCTAGCCAAAAACATTCAGTACTTC. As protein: CASSQFGQGVLAKNIQYF.

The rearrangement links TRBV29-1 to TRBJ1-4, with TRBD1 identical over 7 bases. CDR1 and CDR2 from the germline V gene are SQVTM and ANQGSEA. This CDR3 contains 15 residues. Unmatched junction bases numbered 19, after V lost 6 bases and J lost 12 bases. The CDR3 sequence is CSVGAGDRASRELFF. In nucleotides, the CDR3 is TGCAGCGTCGGAGCTGGAGACAGGGCTAGCAGGGAACTGTTTTTT.

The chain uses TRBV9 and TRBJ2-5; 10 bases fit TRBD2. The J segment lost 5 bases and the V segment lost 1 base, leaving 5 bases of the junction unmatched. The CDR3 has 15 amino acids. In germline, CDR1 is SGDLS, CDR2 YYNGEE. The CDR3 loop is CASSVSGRASETQYF. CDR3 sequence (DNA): TGTGCCAGCAGCGTAAGCGGGAGGGCCTCCGAGACCCAGTACTTC.

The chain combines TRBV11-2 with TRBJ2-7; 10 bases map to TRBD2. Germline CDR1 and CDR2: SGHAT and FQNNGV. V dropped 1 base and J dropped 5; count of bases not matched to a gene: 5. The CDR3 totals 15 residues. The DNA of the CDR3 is TGTGCCAGCAGCTTAGGACTAGCGGGTTTGAACGAGCAGTACTTC. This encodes CASSLGLAGLNEQYF.

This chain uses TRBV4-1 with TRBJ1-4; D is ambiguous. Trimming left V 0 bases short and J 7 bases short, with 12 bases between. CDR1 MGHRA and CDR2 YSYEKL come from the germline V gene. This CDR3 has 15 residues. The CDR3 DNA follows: TGCGCCAGCAGCCAAGAGGGCCCCTTTATTGAAAAACTGTTTTTT. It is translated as CASSQEGPFIEKLFF.

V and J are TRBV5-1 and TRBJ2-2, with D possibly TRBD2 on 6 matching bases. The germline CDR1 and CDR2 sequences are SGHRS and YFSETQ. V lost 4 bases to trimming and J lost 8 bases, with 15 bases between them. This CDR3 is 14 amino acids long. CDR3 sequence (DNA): TGCGCCAGCAGCCGGGACTCCCTTACGGGGGAGCTGTTTTTT. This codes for CASSRDSLTGELFF.

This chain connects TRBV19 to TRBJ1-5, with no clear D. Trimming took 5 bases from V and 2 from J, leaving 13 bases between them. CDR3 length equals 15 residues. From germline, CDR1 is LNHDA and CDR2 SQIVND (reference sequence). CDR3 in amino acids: CASSLDKVGNQPQHF. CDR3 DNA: TGTGCCAGTAGTCTCGACAAAGTTGGCAATCAGCCCCAGCATTTT.

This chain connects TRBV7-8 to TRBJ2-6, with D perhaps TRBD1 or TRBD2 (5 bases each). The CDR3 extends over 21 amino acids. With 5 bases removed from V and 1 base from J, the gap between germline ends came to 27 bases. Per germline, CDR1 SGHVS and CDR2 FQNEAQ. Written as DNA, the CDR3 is TGTGCCAGCAGCCCCCGGACTCAGGGCGCTTTAGCCGTTTCTGGGGCCAACGTCCTGACTTTC. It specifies CASSPRTQGALAVSGANVLTF.

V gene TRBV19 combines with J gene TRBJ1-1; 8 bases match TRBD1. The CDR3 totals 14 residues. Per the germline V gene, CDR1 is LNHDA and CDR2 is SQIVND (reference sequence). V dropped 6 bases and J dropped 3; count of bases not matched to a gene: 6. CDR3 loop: CASRNGDRYTEAFF. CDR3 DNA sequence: TGTGCCAGTAGAAACGGGGACAGGTACACTGAAGCTTTCTTT.

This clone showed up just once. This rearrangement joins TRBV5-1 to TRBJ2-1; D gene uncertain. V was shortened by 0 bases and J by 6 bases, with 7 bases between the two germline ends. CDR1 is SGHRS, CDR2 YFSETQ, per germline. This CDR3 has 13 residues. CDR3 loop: CASSLAGVNEQFF. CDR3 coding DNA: TGCGCCAGCAGCTTGGCCGGAGTCAATGAGCAGTTCTTC.

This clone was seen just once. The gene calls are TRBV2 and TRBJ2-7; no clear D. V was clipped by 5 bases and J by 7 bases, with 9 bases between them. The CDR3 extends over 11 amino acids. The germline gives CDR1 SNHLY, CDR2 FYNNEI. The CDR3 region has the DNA TGTGCCAGCAGTAAGACCCTTGAGCAGTACTTC. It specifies CASSKTLEQYF.

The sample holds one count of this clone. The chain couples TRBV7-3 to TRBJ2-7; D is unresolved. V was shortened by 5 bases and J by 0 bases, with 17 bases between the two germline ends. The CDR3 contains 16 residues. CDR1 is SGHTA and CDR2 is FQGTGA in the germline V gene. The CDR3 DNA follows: TGTGCCAGCAGCCCAAATTGGATCCAGAGCTCCTACGAGCAGTACTTC. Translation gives CASSPNWIQSSYEQYF.

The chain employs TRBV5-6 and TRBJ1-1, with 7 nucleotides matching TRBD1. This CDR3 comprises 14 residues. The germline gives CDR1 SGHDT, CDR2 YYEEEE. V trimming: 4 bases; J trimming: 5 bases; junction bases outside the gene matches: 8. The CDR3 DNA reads TGTGCCAGCAGCCTGGGACAGCGAGGGACTGAAGCTTTCTTT. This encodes CASSLGQRGTEAFF. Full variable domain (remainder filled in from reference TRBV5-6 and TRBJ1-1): DAGVTQSPTHLIKTRGQQVTLRCSPKSGHDTVSWYQQALGQGPQFIFQYYEEEERQRGNFPDRFSGHQFPNYSSELNVNALLLGDSALYLCASSLGQRGTEAFFGQGTRLTVV.

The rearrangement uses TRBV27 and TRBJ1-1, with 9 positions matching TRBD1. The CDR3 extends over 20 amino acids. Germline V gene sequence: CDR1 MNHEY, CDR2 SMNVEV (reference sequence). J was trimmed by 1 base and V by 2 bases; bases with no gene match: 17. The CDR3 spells CASSLRRLQGAGGPNTEAFF. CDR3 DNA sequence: TGTGCCAGCAGTTTAAGGCGCTTACAGGGGGCCGGCGGGCCGAACACTGAAGCTTTCTTT.

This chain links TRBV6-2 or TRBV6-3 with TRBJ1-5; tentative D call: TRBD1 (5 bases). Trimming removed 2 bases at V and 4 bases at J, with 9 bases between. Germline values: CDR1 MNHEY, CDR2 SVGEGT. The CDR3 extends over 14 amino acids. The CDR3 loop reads CASSYTSGNQPQHF. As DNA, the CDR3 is TGTGCCAGCAGTTACACCTCAGGGAATCAGCCCCAGCATTTT.